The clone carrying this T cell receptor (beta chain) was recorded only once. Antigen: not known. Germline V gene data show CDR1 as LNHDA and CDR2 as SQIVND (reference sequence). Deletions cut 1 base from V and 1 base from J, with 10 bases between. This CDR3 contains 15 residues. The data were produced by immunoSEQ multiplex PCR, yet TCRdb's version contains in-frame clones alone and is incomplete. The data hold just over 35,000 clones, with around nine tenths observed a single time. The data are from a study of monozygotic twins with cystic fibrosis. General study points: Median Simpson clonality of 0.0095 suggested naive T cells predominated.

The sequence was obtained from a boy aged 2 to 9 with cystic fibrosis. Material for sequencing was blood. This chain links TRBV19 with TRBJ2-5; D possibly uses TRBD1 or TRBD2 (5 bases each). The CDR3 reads CASSIAGPIQETQYF. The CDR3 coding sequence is TGTGCCAGTAGTATAGCGGGGCCGATCCAAGAGACCCAGTACTTC.